Following are 4 T cell receptor beta chains from one sample sequenced in a study of CD8+ T cells in alopecia areata (dated by TCRdb to the late 2010s). The library came from the immunoSEQ multiplex PCR assay. RNA was extracted from all samples and reverse transcribed into cDNA, which served as template for TCR sequencing. TCRdb provides this immuneACCESS table in a form limited to in-frame rearrangements. Some clones are lacking; in checked studies, under half of them reflect an unresolved V gene, and why the rest are absent is not known. The sample profile shows 100,000 to 150,000 clones; about 46% of them were found once. The ten largest clones represent 10% to 13% of the sample. The sequenced material came from NKG2D-low CD8+ T cells sorted from blood. Explained via the paper, the cell subset or site label denotes: sorted CD8+ NKG2D-low blood T cells. These receptor sequences come from a human donor with alopecia areata.

This chain joins TRBV29-1 and TRBJ2-7; 14 bases line up with TRBD2. Trimming took 4 bases from V and 4 from J; bases not matched to a gene: 6. The CDR3 is made up of 15 amino acids. CDR1 SQVTM and CDR2 ANQGSEA come from the germline V gene. CDR3 protein: CSVGGLAGEGYEQYF. CDR3 DNA sequence: TGCAGCGTTGGGGGACTAGCGGGAGAGGGGTACGAGCAGTACTTC.

V gene TRBV5-1 combines with J gene TRBJ2-3; tentatively, D is TRBD2 (5 bases). Trimming took off 0 bases at V and 4 bases at J, with 15 bases between the two ends. Germline values: CDR1 SGHRS, CDR2 YFSETQ. The CDR3 spans 16 residues. CDR3 loop: CASSLEEAVSADTQYF. The CDR3 DNA sequence: TGCGCCAGCAGCTTGGAGGAAGCGGTGAGCGCAGATACGCAGTATTTT.

This clone has only a few counts. The genes are TRBV29-1 and TRBJ2-1; 11 bases are a match to TRBD2. The CDR3 contains 12 residues. Germline CDR1 reads SQVTM; CDR2 reads ANQGSEA. The trim removed 6 bases at V and 8 bases at J, leaving 3 bases unmatched. DNA of the CDR3: TGCAGCGTCCGGACTAGCGGGTATGAGCAGTTCTTC. Translating it yields CSVRTSGYEQFF.

This rearrangement joins TRBV30 to TRBJ1-2, with a possible D match to TRBD1 (5 bases). V was clipped by 3 bases and J by 1 base, with 9 bases between them. The CDR3 length is 13 residues. In germline, CDR1 is GTSNPN, CDR2 SVGIG (reference sequence). The CDR3 nucleotides are TGTGCCTGGAGCGGCGGGGGTAACTATGGCTACACCTTC. The encoded protein is CAWSGGGNYGYTF.